The 22 T cell receptor beta chains in this list originate from one sample, sequenced in a study. Using its own MiXCR run on the RT-PCR reads, TCRdb lists one record per CDR3 protein. The table includes about 680,000 distinct CDR3 sequences, approximately 15% detected once. Input material: memory CD4+ T cells from blood. These receptors came from a female donor in good health, serving as a healthy control.

V is TRBV27 and J is TRBJ2-5; 9 nucleotides agree with TRBD2. The CDR3 has 19 amino acids. The junction had 17 bases not matched to a gene; V was cut back by 6 bases and J by 0 bases. Germline V gives CDR1 MNHEY, CDR2 SMNVEV (reference sequence). As DNA, the CDR3 is TGTGCCAGCAGCCTTAGGTTAGCGGGGGCCCTTCAGTACCAAGAGACCCAGTACTTC. It encodes CASSLRLAGALQYQETQYF.

This clonotype was seen ten or more times. This rearrangement joins TRBV12-3 or TRBV12-4 to TRBJ2-4; D gene unclear. Trimming removed 5 bases at V and 8 bases at J, with 16 bases between. CDR3 length equals 14 residues. DNA for the CDR3: TGTGCCAGCAGTCGAGGCGACCCCAAGGACATTCAGTACTTC. It specifies CASSRGDPKDIQYF.

This clonotype occurred a few times. V and J are TRBV6-4 and TRBJ1-2; D perhaps matches TRBD1 (5 bases). The V end was cut by 4 bases, the J end by 4 bases, with 16 bases between. The CDR3 length is 15 residues. Germline V gives CDR1 MRHNA, CDR2 SNTAGT. CDR3 in amino acids: CASSVEAGVVYGYTF. CDR3 DNA sequence: TGTGCCAGCAGTGTGGAGGCGGGGGTCGTCTATGGCTACACCTTC.

The rearrangement joins TRBV3-1 to TRBJ2-5; 10 nucleotides align to TRBD2. The V and J ends lost 2 bases and 5 bases, in that order; junction bases with no gene match: 5. This CDR3 is built from 15 residues. CDR1 is LGHDT, CDR2 YNNKEL, per germline (reference sequence). CDR3 region: CASSQNPAGGETQYF. The CDR3 DNA sequence: TGTGCCAGCAGCCAAAACCCAGCGGGAGGGGAGACCCAGTACTTC.

With respect to this clonotype: Just one base apart from a much larger clone, this may be a read error. The chain's CDR3 is CATSDPGTGDLDEQFF. CDR3 nucleotide sequence: TGTGCCACCAGTGATCCCGGGACAGGGGACCTGGATGAGCAGTTCTTC. The chain combines TRBV24-1 with TRBJ2-1; 10 bases fit TRBD1. V lost 3 bases to trimming and J lost 8 bases; unmatched junction nucleotides: 9. CDR1 and CDR2 (germline): KGHDR, SFDVKD. The CDR3 sequence is 16 residues long.

This clonotype was detected many times. The V call is TRBV12-3 or TRBV12-4, the J call TRBJ2-7; possible D gene TRBD2, 6 bases. This CDR3 has 15 residues. The ends were cut back, 6 bases at V and 1 base at J, with 16 bases in the middle. The CDR3 sequence is CASSYRDFASYEQYF. The CDR3 coding sequence is TGTGCCAGCAGCTATCGGGACTTCGCATCCTACGAGCAGTACTTC.

The V call is TRBV6-5, the J call TRBJ1-2, with TRBD1 as a possible D gene (5 bases). The V end lost 4 bases, the J end lost 0 bases, and 12 bases lay between the germline ends. The germline V gene has CDR1 MNHEY and CDR2 SVGAGI. The CDR3 contains 15 residues. Here the CDR3 reads CASSFQRDSNYGYTF. DNA for the CDR3: TGTGCCAGCAGTTTCCAAAGGGACTCTAACTATGGCTACACCTTC.

In its sample, this clonotype was seen a few times. The V call is TRBV7-9, the J call TRBJ2-1; the D is unclear. CDR1 and CDR2 from the germline V gene are SEHNR and FQNEAQ (reference sequence). This CDR3 spans 12 amino acids. Between the trimmed V and J ends, which lost 3 bases and 9 bases, there was a span of 9 bases. CDR3 sequence reads: CASSFPPGEQFF. For the CDR3, the DNA is TGTGCCAGCAGCTTCCCTCCCGGTGAGCAGTTCTTC.

This clonotype occurred many times. The chain joins TRBV15 to TRBJ1-2, with a possible D match to TRBD1 (6 bases). CDR1 is LNHNV, CDR2 YYDKDF, per germline (reference sequence). The ends were cut back, 0 bases at V and 11 bases at J, with 13 bases in the middle. This CDR3 is built from 13 residues. The CDR3: CATSRDLQGGYTF. The CDR3 nucleotides read TGTGCCACCAGCAGAGATTTACAGGGAGGATACACCTTC.

This sequence joins TRBV5-1 and TRBJ2-5, with 7 bases that match TRBD2. This CDR3 has 16 residues. The germline V gene has CDR1 SGHRS and CDR2 YFSETQ. The J segment lost 1 base and the V segment lost 0 bases, leaving 6 bases of the junction unmatched. In DNA form, the CDR3 reads TGCGCCAGCAGCTTGGGGGCGGCTAGCGGCCAAGAGACCCAGTACTTC. It is translated as CASSLGAASGQETQYF.

The chain employs TRBV29-1 and TRBJ2-6, with D tentatively TRBD2 (5 bases). Germline CDR1 and CDR2: SQVTM and ANQGSEA. Trimming took 6 bases from V and 2 from J, leaving 11 bases between them. CDR3 size: 14 residues. The CDR3 DNA sequence: TGCAGCGTCGGAGGAGCGACTGGGGCCAACGTCCTGACTTTC. The encoded protein is CSVGGATGANVLTF.

The table lists this clonotype with many counts. The J gene is TRBJ2-7, the V gene TRBV4-2; 11 bases align to TRBD2. The length of the CDR3 is 16 residues. The germline CDR1 and CDR2 sequences are LGHNA and YNFKEQ. V shed 3 bases, J shed 5 bases, and the junction held 9 bases outside the gene matches. CDR3 nucleotides: TGTGCCAGCAGCCACGCTGGGACTAGCGGCTTCGACGAGCAGTACTTC. Encoded protein: CASSHAGTSGFDEQYF.

This clonotype came up a few times. This rearrangement joins TRBV6-6 to TRBJ1-2, with TRBD1 identical over 9 bases. Per germline, CDR1 MNHNY and CDR2 SVGAGI (reference sequence). Trimming at V came to 5 bases and at J to 8 bases, leaving 6 bases not matched to a gene. The CDR3 has 13 residues. Written as DNA, the CDR3 is TGTGCCAGCAGTATGGGACAGGGAGGAGGCTACACCTTC. Protein sequence: CASSMGQGGGYTF.

The V gene is TRBV3-1, the J gene TRBJ2-7; 11 bases align to TRBD2. Germline CDR1 is LGHDT and CDR2 is YNNKEL (reference sequence). Trimming took 1 base from V and 3 from J; bases not matched to a gene: 5. CDR3 length: 16 residues. The CDR3 region has the DNA TGTGCCAGCAGCCAAGGTTGGGGACTAGCGGACTACGAGCAGTACTTC. Amino acid sequence: CASSQGWGLADYEQYF.

This clonotype was seen more than once but under ten times. The chain carries TRBV5-1 and TRBJ2-1, with TRBD2 matching 12 bases. V dropped 0 bases and J dropped 8; count of bases not matched to a gene: 12. The CDR3 length is 18 residues. Germline CDR1 reads SGHRS; CDR2 reads YFSETQ. DNA of the CDR3: TGCGCCAGCAGCTTGGTACGTCTAGCGGGAGGGCCGCGCTATGAGCAGTTCTTC. It is translated as CASSLVRLAGGPRYEQFF.

This clonotype was seen only a few times. The chain employs TRBV24-1 and TRBJ2-5; 10 positions match TRBD1. Germline V gene sequence: CDR1 KGHDR, CDR2 SFDVKD. The CDR3 consists of 15 residues. V dropped 9 bases and J dropped 5; count of bases not matched to a gene: 11. Here the CDR3 DNA reads TGTGCCACCGCGGGAAGACAGGGGGCTTGGGAGACCCAGTACTTC. Its protein product is CATAGRQGAWETQYF.

This chain links TRBV29-1 with TRBJ1-1; D gene uncertain. Germline lookup yields CDR1 SQVTM and CDR2 ANQGSEA. V was shortened by 5 bases and J by 1 base, with 11 bases between the two germline ends. This CDR3 spans 13 amino acids. The CDR3 bases are TGCAGCGTTCGTCGGGGAACGAACACTGAAGCTTTCTTT. Translation: CSVRRGTNTEAFF.

This clonotype was found a few times. This chain joins TRBV7-8 and TRBJ2-6, with D perhaps TRBD1 (5 bases). Trimming pared 1 base from V and 0 bases from J, leaving 13 bases between. Per germline, CDR1 SGHVS and CDR2 FQNEAQ. This CDR3 has 18 amino acids. The CDR3 DNA sequence: TGTGCCAGCAGCTTAGTGCAGGGTTGGAGCTCTGGGGCCAACGTCCTGACTTTC. Translated, it gives CASSLVQGWSSGANVLTF.

At least ten counts were recorded for this clonotype. V gene TRBV5-1 combines with J gene TRBJ2-1, with D tentatively TRBD1 (5 bases). CDR3 length: 14 amino acids. Germline loops: CDR1 SGHRS, CDR2 YFSETQ. Trimming removed 4 bases at V and 6 bases at J, with 14 bases between. CDR3 protein: CASSPQGSSNEQFF. The DNA of the CDR3 is TGCGCCAGCAGCCCCCAGGGTAGTAGCAATGAGCAGTTCTTC.

The chain combines TRBV9 with TRBJ2-5; D gene uncertain. Trimming took off 2 bases at V and 2 bases at J, with 10 bases between the two ends. CDR1 SGDLS and CDR2 YYNGEE come from the germline V gene. This CDR3 comprises 14 residues. The CDR3 sequence: CASSVLAAQETQYF. CDR3 sequence (DNA): TGTGCCAGCAGCGTTTTGGCAGCTCAAGAGACCCAGTACTTC.

This chain joins TRBV5-5 and TRBJ1-1, with D possibly being TRBD1 (5 bases). V lost 1 base and J lost 5, with 24 bases in between. The CDR3 extends over 18 amino acids. Looked up from germline, CDR1 is SGHKS and CDR2 is YYEKEE (reference sequence). CDR3 DNA sequence: TGTGCCAGCAGCTTGCGGGTGGGGACGGTGAAACAGAGGACTGAAGCTTTCTTT. It translates to CASSLRVGTVKQRTEAFF. The variable domain in full, with the rest retrieved from reference TRBV5-5 and TRBJ1-1, is DAGVTQSPTHLIKTRGQQVTLRCSPISGHKSVSWYQQVLGQGPQFIFQYYEKEERGRGNFPDRFSARQFPNYSSELNVNALLLGDSALYLCASSLRVGTVKQRTEAFFGQGTRLTVV.

The chain links TRBV5-1 to TRBJ2-3; D not certain. The V gene's germline CDR1 is SGHRS and CDR2 YFSETQ. Trimming stripped 0 bases from V and 2 bases from J, with 10 bases between. This CDR3 has 15 residues. CDR3 DNA: TGCGCCAGCAGCTTGGAAGGCAGACTCACAGATACGCAGTATTTT. Residues: CASSLEGRLTDTQYF. The whole variable domain, remainder taken from reference TRBV5-1 and TRBJ2-3, is KAGVTQTPRYLIKTRGQQVTLSCSPISGHRSVSWYQQTPGQGLQFLFEYFSETQRNKGNFPGRFSGRQFSNSRSEMNVSTLELGDSALYLCASSLEGRLTDTQYFGPGTRLTVL.